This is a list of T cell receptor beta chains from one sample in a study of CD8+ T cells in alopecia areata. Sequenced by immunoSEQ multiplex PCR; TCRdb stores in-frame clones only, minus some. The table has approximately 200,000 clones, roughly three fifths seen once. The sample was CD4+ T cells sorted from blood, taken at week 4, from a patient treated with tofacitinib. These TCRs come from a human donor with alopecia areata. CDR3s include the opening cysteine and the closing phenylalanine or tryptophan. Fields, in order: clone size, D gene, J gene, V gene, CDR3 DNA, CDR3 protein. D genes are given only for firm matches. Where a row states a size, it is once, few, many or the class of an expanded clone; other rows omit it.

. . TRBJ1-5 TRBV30 TGTGCCTGGAGTGTAGGACACCGGAATCAGCCCCAGCATTTT CAWSVGHRNQPQHF
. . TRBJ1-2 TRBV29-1 TGCAGCGTTTTGACAGCCAACTCGGGAGGCTACACCTTC CSVLTANSGGYTF
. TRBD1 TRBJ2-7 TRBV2 TGTGCCAGCAGTGACCGGACAGGGATCTACGAGCAGTACTTC CASSDRTGIYEQYF
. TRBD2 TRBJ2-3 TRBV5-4 TGTGCCAGCAGCTTGGGGCGTCTAGCGGTGGATACGCAGTATTTT CASSLGRLAVDTQYF
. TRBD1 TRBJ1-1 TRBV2 TGTGCCAGCAGTGGACAGGGGGCAACTGAAGCTTTCTTT CASSGQGATEAFF
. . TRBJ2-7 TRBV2 TGTGCCAGCAGGCGCAACTACGAGCAGTACTTC CASRRNYEQYF
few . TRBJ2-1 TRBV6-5 TGTGCCAGCAGCGGCCCTACCTCCTACAATGAGCAGTTCTTC CASSGPTSYNEQFF
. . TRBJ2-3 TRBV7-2 TGTGCCAGCAAGGTGGGGGGAGCCACAGATACGCAGTATTTT CASKVGGATDTQYF
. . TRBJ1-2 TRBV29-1 TGCAGCGGAGGGCGGACGGAAGTTAACTATGGCTACACCTTC CSGGRTEVNYGYTF
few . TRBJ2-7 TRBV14 TGTGCCACCTCGGTACGACAACTCTCCGAGCAGTACTTC CATSVRQLSEQYF
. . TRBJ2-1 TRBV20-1 TGCAGTGCTAGTGGAGGCAATGAGCAGTTCTTC CSASGGNEQFF
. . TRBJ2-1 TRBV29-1 TGCAGCGTTGGGGGGCTTCTCTACAATGAGCAGTTCTTC CSVGGLLYNEQFF
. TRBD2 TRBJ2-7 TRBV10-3 TGTGCCATCAGTGAGTCCGGCGGGGGGCGATCCTACGAGCAGTACTTC CAISESGGGRSYEQYF
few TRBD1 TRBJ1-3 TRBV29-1 TGCAGCGTCGACAGGGTGGATGGAAACACCATATATTTT CSVDRVDGNTIYF
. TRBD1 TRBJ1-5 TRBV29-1 TGCAGCGTTGAGTGGGCAGGGGGCTATAGCAATCAGCCCCAGCATTTT CSVEWAGGYSNQPQHF
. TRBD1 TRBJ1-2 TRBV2 TGTGCCAGCAGCCGGACAGGGTCAAGCGATGGCTACACCTTC CASSRTGSSDGYTF
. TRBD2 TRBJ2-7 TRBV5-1 TGCGCCAGCAGGTTCTTAGCGGGAGTGACTGTGCAGTACTTC CASRFLAGVTVQYF
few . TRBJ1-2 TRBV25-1 TGTGCCAGCAGTCGAAGAGGTGGGGCGCGGGATGGCTACACCTTC CASSRRGGARDGYTF
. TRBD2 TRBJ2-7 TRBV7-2 TGTGCCAGCAGCTTATTGAGCGGGGGAGGCGAGCAGTACTTC CASSLLSGGGEQYF
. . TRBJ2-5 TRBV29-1 TGCAGCGTTGAGTTGGGGCTGGGGAGGGAGACCCAGTACTTC CSVELGLGRETQYF
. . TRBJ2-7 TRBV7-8 TGTGCCAGCAGCTTAAAAACAGGCCCCTACGAGCAGTACTTC CASSLKTGPYEQYF
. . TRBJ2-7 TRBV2 TGTGCCAGCAGTGAAGTTCCGGCGGGAATGGGGGAGCAGTACTTC CASSEVPAGMGEQYF
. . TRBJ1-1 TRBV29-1 TGCAGCGTCTCAATACAGGGCACTGAAGCTTTCTTT CSVSIQGTEAFF
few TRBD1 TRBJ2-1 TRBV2 TGTGCCAGCAGTTATGGACAGGGGGCTTGGAATGAGCAGTTCTTC CASSYGQGAWNEQFF
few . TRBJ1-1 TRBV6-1 TGTGCCAGCTGCCGGATGAACACTGAAGCTTTCTTT CASCRMNTEAFF
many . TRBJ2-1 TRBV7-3 TGTGCCAGCAGCTTACAAGCGGCCTACAATGAGCAGTTCTTC CASSLQAAYNEQFF
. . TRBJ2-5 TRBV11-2 TGTGCCAGCAGCTCGGTATCGGGGACCCAGTACTTC CASSSVSGTQYF
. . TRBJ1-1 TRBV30 TGTGCCTGGAGTGTGATGGAAACTGAAGCTTTCTTT CAWSVMETEAFF
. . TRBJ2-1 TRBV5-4 TGTGCCAGCAGCTCCGTGACACTAGCAAATGAGCAGTTCTTC CASSSVTLANEQFF